One and the same sample provided the 21 T cell receptor beta chains below, sequenced in a study of OX40 agonist ivuxolimab in advanced cancers. Data came from immunoSEQ multiplex PCR; TCRdb stores just in-frame clones and leaves some out. This sample yields around 23,000 clones, of which around 80% are seen a single time; 30% to 35% belongs to the top ten. The material was CD4+ or CD8+ T cells sorted from blood, obtained in a trial of the OX40 agonist ivuxolimab. The receptors stem from an adult with an advanced solid tumor such as melanoma, head and neck, liver or kidney cancer.

This chain connects TRBV7-2 to TRBJ1-2; D perhaps matches TRBD1 (5 bases). This CDR3 is built from 16 residues. Trimming took off 1 base at V and 8 bases at J, with 20 bases between the two ends. The germline CDR1 and CDR2 sequences are SGHTA and FQGNSA. Here the CDR3 DNA reads TGTGCCAGCAGCTTAGGGGGTTTTGACAGACGAAGAGGCTACACCTTC. This sequence encodes CASSLGGFDRRRGYTF.

This chain connects TRBV7-6 to TRBJ2-1, with D maybe TRBD2 (6 bases). The CDR3 consists of 17 residues. The V gene's germline CDR1 is SGHVS and CDR2 FNYEAQ. The germline V and J ends were trimmed by 5 bases and 0 bases, with 17 bases remaining between them. The CDR3 here is CASSPPPAGSSYNEQFF. In nucleotides, the CDR3 is TGTGCCAGCAGCCCACCCCCGGCGGGGAGCTCCTACAATGAGCAGTTCTTC.

The V and J genes are TRBV7-8 and TRBJ1-5; possibly TRBD1 for D (5 bases). The V end lost 5 bases, the J end lost 0 bases, and 17 bases lay between the germline ends. CDR1 SGHVS and CDR2 FQNEAQ come from the germline V gene. The CDR3 covers 17 residues. CDR3 DNA sequence: TGTGCCAGCAGCCCAGTAAACCGGGGGGTTAGCAATCAGCCCCAGCATTTT. Its translation: CASSPVNRGVSNQPQHF.

The chain is built from TRBV29-1 and TRBJ1-1; 7 positions agree with TRBD1. The CDR3 is 15 amino acids. In germline, CDR1 is SQVTM, CDR2 ANQGSEA. V trimming: 4 bases; J trimming: 4 bases; junction bases outside the gene matches: 12. CDR3 nucleotides: TGCAGCGTTGCGCAATTGAGGGGGCTGGGCACTGAAGCTTTCTTT. It is translated as CSVAQLRGLGTEAFF.

The chain joins TRBV11-2 to TRBJ1-1; 7 positions match TRBD1. Germline lookup yields CDR1 SGHAT and CDR2 FQNNGV. The J segment lost 0 bases and the V segment lost 4 bases, leaving 11 bases of the junction unmatched. This CDR3 is 17 amino acids long. As DNA, the CDR3 is TGTGCCAGCAGCTATGGGACAGCAAGTCTCATGAACACTGAAGCTTTCTTT. Its protein is CASSYGTASLMNTEAFF.

V gene TRBV7-2 combines with J gene TRBJ2-7; maybe TRBD1 (5 bases). Trimming cost V 2 bases and J 5 bases, with 13 bases left between them. The CDR3 has 14 residues. Germline V gives CDR1 SGHTA, CDR2 FQGNSA. The CDR3 DNA sequence: TGTGCCAGCAGCTTATGGCGGACGGACAACGAGCAGTACTTC. It encodes CASSLWRTDNEQYF.

The CDR3 DNA follows: TGTGCCAGCAGCCCGGAGGGCTTTCACTCCTACGAGCAGTACTTC. This sequence encodes CASSPEGFHSYEQYF. The genes are TRBV6-5 and TRBJ2-7, with D possibly matching TRBD2 (6 bases). Per the germline V gene, CDR1 is MNHEY and CDR2 is SVGAGI. The CDR3 is 15 residues long. Trimming took 6 bases from V and 0 from J, leaving 15 bases between them.

The chain carries TRBV28 and TRBJ2-7, with D tentatively TRBD2 (6 bases). The CDR3 extends over 15 amino acids. V lost 3 bases and J lost 3, with 15 bases in between. Germline CDR1 is MDHEN and CDR2 is SYDVKM. In DNA form, the CDR3 reads TGTGCCAGCAGTTTTAACGGGGGAAGGGGCTACGAGCAGTACTTC. It encodes CASSFNGGRGYEQYF.

The chain has TRBV5-6 and TRBJ2-1, with D possibly being TRBD2 (6 bases). The germline gives CDR1 SGHDT, CDR2 YYEEEE. Trimming cost V 4 bases and J 0 bases, with 11 bases left between them. CDR3 length equals 15 residues. The CDR3 loop reads CASSGGTRSYNEQFF. CDR3 nucleotide sequence: TGTGCCAGCAGCGGAGGGACCCGCTCCTACAATGAGCAGTTCTTC. Supplemented by reference TRBV5-6 and TRBJ2-1, the full variable domain reads DAGVTQSPTHLIKTRGQQVTLRCSPKSGHDTVSWYQQALGQGPQFIFQYYEEEERQRGNFPDRFSGHQFPNYSSELNVNALLLGDSALYLCASSGGTRSYNEQFFGPGTRLTVL.

The rearrangement links TRBV11-3 to TRBJ1-1, with D perhaps TRBD1 (5 bases). The CDR3 consists of 14 residues. Germline V lookup: CDR1 SGHNT, CDR2 YENEEA. The V gene lost 5 bases and the J gene lost 4 bases, with 14 bases spanning the gap. Here the CDR3 DNA reads TGTGCCAGCAGCCCGAGGGACGGCAGCACTGAAGCTTTCTTT. Its translation: CASSPRDGSTEAFF.

The chain carries TRBV5-1 and TRBJ1-1; TRBD1 is a possible D gene (6 bases). V shed 1 base and J shed 11 bases, with 12 bases lying between them. The germline V gene has CDR1 SGHRS and CDR2 YFSETQ. The CDR3 has 12 amino acids. In nucleotides, the CDR3 is TGCGCCAGCAGCTTGCAGGACAGCGCGGCTTTCTTT. Protein sequence: CASSLQDSAAFF.

This clone is a singleton in its sample. The rearrangement uses TRBV9 and TRBJ1-2; the match to TRBD1 covers 9 bases. The length of the CDR3 is 14 residues. With 3 bases clipped from V and 7 bases from J, the junction kept 7 bases outside the gene matches. In germline, CDR1 is SGDLS, CDR2 YYNGEE. The CDR3 region is CASSAKDRGRGYTF. DNA of the CDR3: TGTGCCAGCAGCGCCAAGGACAGGGGTCGTGGCTACACCTTC.

V usage is TRBV10-3 and J usage is TRBJ1-1; D unclear. This CDR3 is 12 amino acids long. Germline V gene sequence: CDR1 ENHRY, CDR2 SYGVKD. V lost 2 bases, J lost 6 bases, and 7 bases lay in between. CDR3 sequence: CAISETVSEAFF. CDR3 nucleotide sequence: TGTGCCATCAGTGAGACAGTTTCTGAAGCTTTCTTT.

This chain uses TRBV21-1 with TRBJ2-1; the DNA was not compared with TRBD1, the D call given in the table. TRBV21-1 is recorded as a pseudogene. The CDR3 is made up of 16 amino acids. In DNA, the CDR3 is TGTGCCAGCAGCAAAGAGGACAGGGGCTCCTACAATGAGCAGTTCTTC. Its protein product is CASSKEDRGSYNEQFF.

V is TRBV6-6 and J is TRBJ1-1; D uncertain. Germline-derived CDR1 and CDR2 are MNHNY and SVGAGI (reference sequence). The length of the CDR3 is 10 residues. The V end was cut by 6 bases, the J end by 5 bases, with 4 bases between. The CDR3 sequence is CASSLTEAFF. CDR3 DNA sequence: TGTGCCAGCAGCCTAACTGAAGCTTTCTTT.

J is TRBJ1-6 and V is TRBV11-2; possible D gene TRBD1, 6 bases. The CDR3 is 15 amino acids. V gave up 4 bases and J gave up 6 bases, with 13 bases separating them. The germline V gene encodes CDR1 SGHAT and CDR2 FQNNGV. In DNA, the CDR3 is TGTGCCAGCAGCTCCAGGACAGCTATTAATTCACCCCTCCACTTT. Its translation: CASSSRTAINSPLHF.

The chain couples TRBV6-5 to TRBJ2-2; D gene ambiguous. Germline V gene lookup returns CDR1 MNHEY and CDR2 SVGAGI. V gave up 10 bases and J gave up 1 base, with 10 bases separating them. The CDR3 loop spans 13 amino acids. CDR3 nucleotide sequence: TGTGCCACCCTTAACCAGAACACCGGGGAGCTGTTTTTT. The encoded protein is CATLNQNTGELFF.

This rearrangement joins TRBV27 to TRBJ1-2; tentatively, D is TRBD1 (5 bases). This CDR3 region has 13 residues. The germline V and J ends were trimmed by 4 bases and 0 bases, with 6 bases remaining between them. From germline, CDR1 is MNHEY and CDR2 SMNVEV (reference sequence). DNA for the CDR3: TGTGCCAGCAGTTGGGGCCCTAACTATGGCTACACCTTC. It specifies CASSWGPNYGYTF.

The V call is TRBV19, the J call TRBJ2-2; 13 bases map to TRBD2. The CDR3 spans 17 residues. CDR1 and CDR2 from the germline V gene are LNHDA and SQIVND (reference sequence). Trimming removed 1 base from V and 4 bases from J; junction bases left unmatched: 3. CDR3 in amino acids: CASSIGLAGGSTGELFF. The DNA of the CDR3 is TGTGCCAGTAGTATAGGACTAGCGGGAGGAAGCACCGGGGAGCTGTTTTTT.

The J gene is TRBJ2-3, the V gene TRBV5-1; D perhaps matches TRBD2 (6 bases). This CDR3 has 15 residues. V gave up 3 bases and J gave up 0 bases, with 11 bases separating them. The V gene's germline CDR1 is SGHRS and CDR2 YFSETQ. This CDR3 reads CASSSLALSTDTQYF. CDR3 DNA sequence: TGCGCCAGCAGCTCGCTAGCGCTTAGCACAGATACGCAGTATTTT.

The chain couples TRBV27 to TRBJ1-1, with 8 bases lining up with TRBD1. The CDR3 runs to 13 residues. Germline lookup yields CDR1 MNHEY and CDR2 SMNVEV (reference sequence). V trimming: 7 bases; J trimming: 11 bases; junction bases outside the gene matches: 12. CDR3 sequence (DNA): TGTGCCAGCATCCGAGCAGGGGGCCTGGAGGCTTTCTTT. This codes for CASIRAGGLEAFF.